This entry features one T cell receptor (beta chain) sequence. The sample's treatment: about 20 received Ad26.COV2.S at low or high dose, single or two shots; roughly five received placebo; per-sample allocation not given. On day 63 after the first injection, vaccine and placebo recipients gave samples. Aged 18-55 years, donor was enrolled in Boston around 2020. This record comes from a study of Ad26.COV2.S vaccination and SARS-CoV-2 variants. About the study: Into the muscle, Ad26.COV2.S was dosed once or twice, 56 days apart.

This table comes from immunoSEQ multiplex PCR, and its TCRdb copy is limited to in-frame clones, with some not included. Here the sample spans some 420,000 clones, approximately 87% being singletons. The CDR3 sequence is 15 residues long. Deletions cut 4 bases from V and 3 bases from J, with 15 bases between. Germline lookup yields CDR1 MNHEY and CDR2 SVGAGI. V is TRBV6-5 and J is TRBJ2-5, with no clear D. The sequenced sample was peripheral blood, obtained in a trial of Ad26.COV2.S vaccine versus placebo. This receptor was obtained from a person between 18 and 59 years old who received the Ad26.COV2.S COVID-19 vaccine or a placebo. This CDR3 reads CASSLHPRFEETQYF. CDR3 sequence (DNA): TGTGCCAGCAGTTTACATCCCAGATTTGAAGAGACCCAGTACTTC.